This T cell receptor beta chain was documented in a study of identical twins. TCRdb reanalysed the 5' RACE reads using MiXCR and keeps one entry per CDR3 protein. The table has 400,000 to 600,000 distinct CDR3 sequences, about a fifth seen once. This clonotype was seen only a few times. The CDR3 consists of 15 residues. Trimming removed 6 bases from V and 6 bases from J, with 20 bases in between. Looked up from germline, CDR1 is MNHEY and CDR2 is SMNVEV (reference sequence). This sample was also put to use in a study of yellow fever vaccine responses in identical twins.

The specimen was CD4+ T cells sorted from blood. This clonotype was sampled from a woman aged 18-30 years in good health. The chain joins TRBV27 to TRBJ1-2; D is undetermined. CDR3: CASRGVGKSNNGYTF. CDR3 bases: TGTGCCAGCAGGGGCGTGGGGAAATCCAACAATGGCTACACCTTC.